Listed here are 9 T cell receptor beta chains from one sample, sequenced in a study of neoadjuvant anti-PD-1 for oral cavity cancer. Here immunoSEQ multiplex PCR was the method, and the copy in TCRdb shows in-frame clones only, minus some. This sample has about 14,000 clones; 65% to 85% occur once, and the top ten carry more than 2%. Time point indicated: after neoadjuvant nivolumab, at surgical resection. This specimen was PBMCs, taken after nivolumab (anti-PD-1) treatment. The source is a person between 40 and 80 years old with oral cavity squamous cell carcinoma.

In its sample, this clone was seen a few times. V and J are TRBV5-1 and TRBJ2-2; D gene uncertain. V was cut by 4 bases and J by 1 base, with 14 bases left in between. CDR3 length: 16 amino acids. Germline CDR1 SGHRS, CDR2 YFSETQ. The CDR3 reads CASSVSLIMNTGELFF. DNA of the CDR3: TGCGCCAGCAGCGTCTCCCTCATAATGAACACCGGGGAGCTGTTTTTT.

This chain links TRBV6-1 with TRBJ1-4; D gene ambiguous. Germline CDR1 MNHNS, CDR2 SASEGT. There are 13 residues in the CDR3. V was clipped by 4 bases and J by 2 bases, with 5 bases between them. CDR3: CASSGWTNEKLFF. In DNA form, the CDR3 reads TGTGCCAGCAGTGGGTGGACTAATGAAAAACTGTTTTTT.

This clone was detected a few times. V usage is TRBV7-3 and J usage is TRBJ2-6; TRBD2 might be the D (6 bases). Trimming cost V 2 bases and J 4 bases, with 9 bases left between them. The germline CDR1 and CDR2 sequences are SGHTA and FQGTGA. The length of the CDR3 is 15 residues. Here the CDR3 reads CASSLQGLGANVLTF. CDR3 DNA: TGTGCCAGCAGCTTACAGGGACTCGGGGCCAACGTCCTGACTTTC.

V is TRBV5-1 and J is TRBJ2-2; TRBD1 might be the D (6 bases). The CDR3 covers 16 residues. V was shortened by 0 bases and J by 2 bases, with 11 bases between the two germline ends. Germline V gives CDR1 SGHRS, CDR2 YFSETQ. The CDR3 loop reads CASSLAPDSNTGELFF. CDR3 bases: TGCGCCAGCAGCTTGGCTCCGGACAGCAACACCGGGGAGCTGTTTTTT.

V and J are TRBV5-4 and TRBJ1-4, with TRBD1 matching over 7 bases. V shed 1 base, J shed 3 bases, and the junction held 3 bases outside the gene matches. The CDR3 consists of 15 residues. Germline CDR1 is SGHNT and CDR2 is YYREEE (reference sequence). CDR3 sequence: CASSLPGQPNEKLFF. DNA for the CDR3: TGTGCCAGCAGCTTGCCGGGACAGCCTAATGAAAAACTGTTTTTT.

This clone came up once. CDR3 sequence: CASSWGTIYNEQFF. Written as DNA, the CDR3 is TGTGCCAGCAGCTGGGGGACAATCTACAATGAGCAGTTCTTC. J is TRBJ2-1 and V is TRBV5-6, with D perhaps matching TRBD1 (6 bases). Between the trimmed V and J ends, which lost 3 bases and 3 bases, there was a span of 10 bases. CDR1 and CDR2 from the germline V gene are SGHDT and YYEEEE. The CDR3 consists of 14 residues.

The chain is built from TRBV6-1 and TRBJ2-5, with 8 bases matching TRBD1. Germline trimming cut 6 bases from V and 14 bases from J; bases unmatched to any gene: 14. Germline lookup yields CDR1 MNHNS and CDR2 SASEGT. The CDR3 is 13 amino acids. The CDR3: CASSLETGVSYYF. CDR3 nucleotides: TGTGCCAGCAGCCTCGAGACAGGGGTCTCTTATTACTTC.

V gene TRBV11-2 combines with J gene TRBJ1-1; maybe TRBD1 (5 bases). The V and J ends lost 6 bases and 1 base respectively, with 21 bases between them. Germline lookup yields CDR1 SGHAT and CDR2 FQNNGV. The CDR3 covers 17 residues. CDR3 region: CASSYYGRGRANTEAFF. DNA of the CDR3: TGTGCCAGCAGTTATTACGGGAGGGGACGGGCGAACACTGAAGCTTTCTTT. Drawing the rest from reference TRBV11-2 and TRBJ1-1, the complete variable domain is EAGVAQSPRYKIIEKRQSVAFWCNPISGHATLYWYQQILGQGPKLLIQFQNNGVVDDSQLPKDRFSAERLKGVDSTLKIQPAKLEDSAVYLCASSYYGRGRANTEAFFGQGTRLTVV.

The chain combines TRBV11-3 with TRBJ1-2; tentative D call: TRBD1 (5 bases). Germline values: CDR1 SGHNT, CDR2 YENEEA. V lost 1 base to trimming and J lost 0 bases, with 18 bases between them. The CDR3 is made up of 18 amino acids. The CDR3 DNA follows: TGTGCCAGCAGCTTAGGGGGGACGGGAGGGCAGCCTAACTATGGCTACACCTTC. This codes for CASSLGGTGGQPNYGYTF.